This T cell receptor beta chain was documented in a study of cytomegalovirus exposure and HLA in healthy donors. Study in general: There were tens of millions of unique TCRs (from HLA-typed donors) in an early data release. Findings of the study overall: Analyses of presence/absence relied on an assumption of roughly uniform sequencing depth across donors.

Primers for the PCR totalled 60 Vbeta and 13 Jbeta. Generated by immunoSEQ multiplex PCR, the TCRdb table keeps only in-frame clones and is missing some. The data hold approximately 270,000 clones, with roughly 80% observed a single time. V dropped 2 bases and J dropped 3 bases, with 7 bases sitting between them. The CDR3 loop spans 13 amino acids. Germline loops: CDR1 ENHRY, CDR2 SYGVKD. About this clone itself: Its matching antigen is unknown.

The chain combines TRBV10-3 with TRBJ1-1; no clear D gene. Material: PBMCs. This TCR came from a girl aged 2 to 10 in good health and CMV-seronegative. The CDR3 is CAISEPVYTEAFF. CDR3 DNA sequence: TGTGCCATCAGTGAGCCAGTGTACACTGAAGCTTTCTTT.